The following is a T cell receptor beta chain sequence with its context. Its specific antigen is unknown. Per-base quality was not reported, and no clone a single base away is much larger than it. This sample stems from a study of T-cell memory formation after mild COVID-19 listed by TCRdb under 2021. For the study in its entirety: TCR sequence clusters from the two donors were found to be largely donor specific. In two donors, T-cell clones that expanded and contracted after mild COVID-19 were tracked by sequencing TCRalpha and TCRbeta repertoires over time. The cohort was made up of two young adult volunteers, one female and one male, who were previously healthy. The study at large found these results: The study covered only a couple of mild cases, and larger cohorts including severe cases with pre-infection samples were considered necessary. Contracting CD4+ clones appeared mostly in the CM and EM memory subsets, whereas CD8+ clones were enriched in EMRA. Some responding clones were detected in pre-infection memory, which suggested that pre-existing cross-reactive memory T cells had joined the SARS-CoV-2 response. The second-wave clones that peaked on day 37 were not confirmed to be SARS-CoV-2 specific. From day 15 to 85, contracting clones showed balanced CD4/CD8 phenotypes, whereas a second wave of clones that expanded from day 15 to 37 leaned towards CD4+.

Per the germline V gene, MGHRA is the CDR1 and YSYEKL is the CDR2. The CDR3 spans 15 residues, from the cysteine through the phenylalanine. Only the CDR3 DNA stays, 45 bases, in frame from base 1. V and J are truncated by 0 bases and 3 bases respectively, leaving an intervening sequence of 8 bases. TCRdb records Illumina NovaSeq 6000 as the sequencer. cDNA libraries for TCRalpha and TCRbeta were prepared by 5'RACE using constant-segment primers, with sample barcodes and unique molecular identifiers added. Trizol reagent was used to extract RNA from every sample. Library amplification was performed in two PCR steps, and a second sample barcode and Illumina TruSeq adapters were introduced in the second step. Sequencing of the libraries was done on an Illumina NovaSeq, producing 2 x 150 bp paired-end reads. The paper's processing steps were these. With migec v1.2.7, reads were demultiplexed and then collapsed into UMI-guided consensus sequences. Using mixcr v2.1.11, the UMI consensuses were aligned to TRA and TRB V and J templates and assembled into clonotypes. A clonotype was counted as expanded or contracted only when both edgeR and NoisET called the clonotype significant, with the noise models trained on biological replicates. For edgeR calls, the thresholds were a false discovery rate-adjusted p below 0.01 and a log2 fold-change of 1. As an exploratory analysis of dynamics, PCA with hierarchical clustering was applied to max-normalized trajectories of the 1000 most abundant clonotypes. Separately sequenced CD4+ and CD8+ repertoires were used to assign a CD4 or CD8 phenotype to each responding clone. The public sequencing data were trimmed at Q25 with fastp and processed into clonotypes with MiXCR by TCRdb, which kept only in-frame beta chains. Each entry merges the rows of one CDR3 protein and shows their most common DNA and genes. In this record, the V and J calls reflect TCRdb's handling and not the investigators' own analysis. Recorded for this sample are about 430,000 distinct CDR3 sequences; roughly 26% of them occurred a single time. 8.5% to 9% of the sample comes from the top ten.

PBMCs were isolated by Ficoll-Paque density gradient centrifugation. Specimen: PBMCs or a T cell subset sorted from them (not recorded which). This sequence originates from an adult woman who had mild COVID-19 (a few samples of this study predate the infection). The sample titles of this study are shuffled in the database, so cell type and time point are left out; the donor was told from shared clones. The chain was built from TRBV4-1 and TRBJ1-4, with no D gene named confidently. Here is the DNA: TGCGCCAGCAGCCAAGATAGTATCCCTAATGAAAAACTGTTTTTT. Translated, this gives CASSQDSIPNEKLFF.